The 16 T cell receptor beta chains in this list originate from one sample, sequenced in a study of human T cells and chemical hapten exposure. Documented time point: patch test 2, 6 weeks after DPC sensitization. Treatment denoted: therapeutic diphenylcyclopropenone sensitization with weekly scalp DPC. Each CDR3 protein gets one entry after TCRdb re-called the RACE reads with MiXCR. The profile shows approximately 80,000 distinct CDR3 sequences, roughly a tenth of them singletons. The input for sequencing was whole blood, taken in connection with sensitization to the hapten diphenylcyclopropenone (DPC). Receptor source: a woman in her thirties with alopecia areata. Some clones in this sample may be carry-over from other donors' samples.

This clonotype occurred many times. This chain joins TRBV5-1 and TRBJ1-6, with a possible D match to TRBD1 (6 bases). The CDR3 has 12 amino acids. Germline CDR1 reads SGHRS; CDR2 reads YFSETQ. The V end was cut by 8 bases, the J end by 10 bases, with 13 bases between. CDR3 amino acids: CASRGHSSPLHF. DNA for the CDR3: TGCGCCAGTAGGGGACATTCATCACCCCTCCACTTT.

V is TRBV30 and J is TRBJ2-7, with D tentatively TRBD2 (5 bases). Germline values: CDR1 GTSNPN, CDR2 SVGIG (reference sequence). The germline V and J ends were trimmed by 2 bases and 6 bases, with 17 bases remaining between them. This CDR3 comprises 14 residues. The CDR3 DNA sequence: TGTGCCTGGAGTACCTCCCCGACTGAGGGCGAGCAGTACTTC. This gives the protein CAWSTSPTEGEQYF.

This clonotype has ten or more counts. This chain's CDR3 is CASSRTSGGAGEQFF. In nucleotides, the CDR3 is TGCGCCAGCAGCCGGACTAGCGGGGGGGCGGGAGAGCAGTTCTTC. V usage is TRBV4-3 and J usage is TRBJ2-1; 15 bases map to TRBD2. Germline V gives CDR1 LGHNA, CDR2 YSLEER. V dropped 4 bases and J dropped 10; count of bases not matched to a gene: 5. The CDR3 sequence is 15 residues long.

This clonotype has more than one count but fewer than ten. The CDR3 sequence: CASSPGTGAYGYTF. Here the CDR3 DNA reads TGTGCCAGCAGTCCGGGGACAGGGGCCTATGGCTACACCTTC. This chain connects TRBV27 to TRBJ1-2; 10 bases are a match to TRBD1. Germline CDR1 reads MNHEY; CDR2 reads SMNVEV (reference sequence). CDR3 length: 14 residues. Trimming removed 5 bases from V and 4 bases from J; junction bases left unmatched: 4.

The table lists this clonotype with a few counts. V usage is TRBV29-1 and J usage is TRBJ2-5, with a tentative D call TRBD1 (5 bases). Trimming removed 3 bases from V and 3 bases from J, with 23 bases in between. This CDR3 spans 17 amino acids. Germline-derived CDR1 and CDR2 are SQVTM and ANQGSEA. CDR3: CSVDGVDDRQGKETQYF. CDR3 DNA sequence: TGCAGCGTTGATGGAGTCGATGATCGCCAGGGAAAAGAGACCCAGTACTTC. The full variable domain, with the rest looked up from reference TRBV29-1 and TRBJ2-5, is SAVISQKPSRDICQRGTSLTIQCQVDSQVTMMFWYRQQPGQSLTLIATANQGSEATYESGFVIDKFPISRPNLTFSTLTVSNMSPEDSSIYLCSVDGVDDRQGKETQYFGPGTRLLVL.

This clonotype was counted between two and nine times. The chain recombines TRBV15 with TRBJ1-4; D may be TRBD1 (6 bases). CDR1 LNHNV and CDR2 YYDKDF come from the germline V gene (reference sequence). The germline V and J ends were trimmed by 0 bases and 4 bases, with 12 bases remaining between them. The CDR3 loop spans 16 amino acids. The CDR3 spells CATSRDRGGGNEKLFF. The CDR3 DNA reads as TGTGCCACCAGCAGAGATCGAGGGGGAGGTAATGAAAAACTGTTTTTT.

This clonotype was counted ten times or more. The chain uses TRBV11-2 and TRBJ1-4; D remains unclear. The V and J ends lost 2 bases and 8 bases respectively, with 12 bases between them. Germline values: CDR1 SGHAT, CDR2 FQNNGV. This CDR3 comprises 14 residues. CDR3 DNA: TGTGCCAGCAGCTTAACTCCCGGTCCCGAAAAACTGTTTTTT. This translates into CASSLTPGPEKLFF. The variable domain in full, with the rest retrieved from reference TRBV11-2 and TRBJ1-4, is EAGVAQSPRYKIIEKRQSVAFWCNPISGHATLYWYQQILGQGPKLLIQFQNNGVVDDSQLPKDRFSAERLKGVDSTLKIQPAKLEDSAVYLCASSLTPGPEKLFFGSGTQLSVL.

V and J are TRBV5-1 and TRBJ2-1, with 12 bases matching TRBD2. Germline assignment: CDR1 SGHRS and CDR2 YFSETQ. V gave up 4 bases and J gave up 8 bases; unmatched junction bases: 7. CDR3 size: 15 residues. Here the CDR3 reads CASSLTSGSGDEQFF. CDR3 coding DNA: TGCGCCAGCAGCCTGACTAGCGGGAGTGGGGATGAGCAGTTCTTC.

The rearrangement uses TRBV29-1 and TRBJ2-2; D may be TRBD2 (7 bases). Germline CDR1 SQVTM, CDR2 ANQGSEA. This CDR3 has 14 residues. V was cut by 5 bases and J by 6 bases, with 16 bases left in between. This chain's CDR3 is CSVSLGGGPGELFF. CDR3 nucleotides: TGCAGCGTTTCCCTAGGGGGAGGGCCCGGGGAGCTGTTTTTT.

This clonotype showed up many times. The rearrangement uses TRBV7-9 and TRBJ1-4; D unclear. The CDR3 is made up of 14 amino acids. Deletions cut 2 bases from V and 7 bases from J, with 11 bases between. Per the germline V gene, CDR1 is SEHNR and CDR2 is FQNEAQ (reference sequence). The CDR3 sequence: CASSLTERGEKLFF. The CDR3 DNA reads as TGTGCCAGCAGCTTAACGGAACGGGGTGAAAAACTGTTTTTT.

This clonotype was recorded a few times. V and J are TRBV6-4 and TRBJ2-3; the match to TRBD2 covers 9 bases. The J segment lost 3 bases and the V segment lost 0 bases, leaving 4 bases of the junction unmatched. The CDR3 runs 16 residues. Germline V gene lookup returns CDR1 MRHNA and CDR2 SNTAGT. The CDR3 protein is CASSDSWTSVTDTQYF. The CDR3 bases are TGTGCCAGCAGTGACTCGTGGACTAGCGTGACAGATACGCAGTATTTT.

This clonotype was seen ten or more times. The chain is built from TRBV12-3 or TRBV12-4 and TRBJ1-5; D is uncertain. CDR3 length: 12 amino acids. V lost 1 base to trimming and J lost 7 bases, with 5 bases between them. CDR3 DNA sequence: TGTGCCAGCAGTTTAGAAAGACAGCCCCAGCATTTT. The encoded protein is CASSLERQPQHF.

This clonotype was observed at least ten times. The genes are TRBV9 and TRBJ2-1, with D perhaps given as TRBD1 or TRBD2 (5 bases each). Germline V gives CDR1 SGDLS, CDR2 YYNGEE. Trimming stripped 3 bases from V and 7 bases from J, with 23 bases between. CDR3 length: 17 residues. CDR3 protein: CASSARAGAMLGNEQFF. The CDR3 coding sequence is TGTGCCAGCAGCGCCCGGGCCGGGGCCATGCTGGGGAATGAGCAGTTCTTC.

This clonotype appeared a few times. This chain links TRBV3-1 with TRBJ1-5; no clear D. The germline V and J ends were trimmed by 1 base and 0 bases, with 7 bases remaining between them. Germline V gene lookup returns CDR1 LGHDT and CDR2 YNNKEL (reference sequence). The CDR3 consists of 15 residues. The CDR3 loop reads CASSQAPYSNQPQHF. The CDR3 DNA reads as TGTGCCAGCAGCCAAGCCCCTTATAGCAATCAGCCCCAGCATTTT.

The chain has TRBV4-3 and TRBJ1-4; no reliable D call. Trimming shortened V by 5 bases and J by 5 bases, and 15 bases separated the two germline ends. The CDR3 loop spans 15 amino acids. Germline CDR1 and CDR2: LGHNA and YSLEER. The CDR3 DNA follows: TGCGCCAGCAGCGCTAGATCTTTGGGGAATGAAAAACTGTTTTTT. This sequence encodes CASSARSLGNEKLFF.

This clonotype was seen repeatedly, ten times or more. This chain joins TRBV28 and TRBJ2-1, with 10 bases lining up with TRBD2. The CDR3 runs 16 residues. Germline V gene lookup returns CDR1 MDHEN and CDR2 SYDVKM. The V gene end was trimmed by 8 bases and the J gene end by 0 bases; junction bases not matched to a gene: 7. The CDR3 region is CASGGSGGASYNEQFF. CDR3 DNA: TGTGCCAGCGGTGGGAGCGGGGGGGCCTCCTACAATGAGCAGTTCTTC.